Below, 14 T cell receptor beta chains from the same sample are listed, as sequenced in a study of blood T cell repertoires in COVID-19. Using immunoSEQ multiplex PCR, the repertoire was profiled, and TCRdb retains in-frame clones only, with some absent. The repertoire holds 140,000 to 150,000 clones, with around 86% as singletons. The specimen sequenced was peripheral blood. All receptors derive from a human donor in a cohort sampled during active COVID-19.

The chain joins TRBV28 to TRBJ2-7, with 12 bases identical to TRBD2. Germline V gene data show CDR1 as MDHEN and CDR2 as SYDVKM. Trimming took 3 bases from V and 3 from J; bases not matched to a gene: 12. The CDR3 extends over 18 amino acids. Here the CDR3 DNA reads TGTGCCAGCAGTTTTCCCACGTCTCGGACTAGCGGGAACTACGAGCAGTACTTC. Translated, it gives CASSFPTSRTSGNYEQYF.

This clone appeared a single time. The J gene is TRBJ2-7, the V gene TRBV7-2, with 9 bases identical to TRBD2. Germline V CDR1 and CDR2: SGHTA, FQGNSA. The CDR3 totals 15 residues. V trimming: 5 bases; J trimming: 7 bases; junction bases outside the gene matches: 12. CDR3 in amino acids: CASSKGSGRFSEQYF. CDR3 nucleotides: TGTGCCAGCAGCAAAGGGAGCGGGAGGTTTAGTGAGCAGTACTTC.

This clone was observed a single time. Other DNA sequences in the sample encode the same CDR3. The chain uses TRBV7-2 and TRBJ2-7; tentatively, D is TRBD1 (5 bases). The CDR3 consists of 13 residues. From germline, CDR1 is SGHTA and CDR2 FQGNSA. Trimming took off 4 bases at V and 0 bases at J, with 7 bases between the two ends. The CDR3 DNA follows: TGTGCCAGCAGCTCCAGGGTCTCCTACGAGCAGTACTTC. It is translated as CASSSRVSYEQYF.

The chain combines TRBV7-8 with TRBJ2-3, with 9 bases that match TRBD2. The CDR3 is 15 amino acids. Looked up from germline, CDR1 is SGHVS and CDR2 is FQNEAQ. J gave up 0 bases and V 5 bases, and 3 bases lay outside the gene matches. The CDR3 DNA sequence: TGTGCCAGCAGCCCTAGCGGGGTTAGCACAGATACGCAGTATTTT. Translated, it gives CASSPSGVSTDTQYF. The whole variable domain, remainder taken from reference TRBV7-8 and TRBJ2-3, is GAGVSQSPRYKVAKRGQDVALRCDPISGHVSLFWYQQALGQGPEFLTYFQNEAQLDKSGLPSDRFFAERPEGSVSTLKIQRTQQEDSAVYLCASSPSGVSTDTQYFGPGTRLTVL.

The rearrangement links TRBV28 to TRBJ2-7, with 12 bases identical to TRBD1. V lost 8 bases and J lost 9; bases outside the gene matches: 8. Germline loops: CDR1 MDHEN, CDR2 SYDVKM. The CDR3 totals 13 residues. The CDR3 DNA reads as TGTGCCAGCCTTTTGGGACAGGGGGCTCGGCAGTACTTC. Amino acids: CASLLGQGARQYF.

This rearrangement joins TRBV6-5 to TRBJ2-7, with D possibly TRBD2 on 5 matching bases. CDR3 length: 15 residues. Between the trimmed V and J ends, which lost 2 bases and 0 bases, there was a span of 11 bases. The germline gives CDR1 MNHEY, CDR2 SVGAGI. DNA for the CDR3: TGTGCCAGCAGTTACAGGGAGACGAGCTCCTACGAGCAGTACTTC. Its protein is CASSYRETSSYEQYF.

This chain connects TRBV7-3 to TRBJ2-6; D is unresolved. V was trimmed by 0 bases and J by 0 bases, leaving 6 bases between them. The CDR3 covers 16 residues. Looked up from germline, CDR1 is SGHTA and CDR2 is FQGTGA. The chain's CDR3 is CASSLTLPSGANVLTF. CDR3 DNA sequence: TGTGCCAGCAGCTTAACTCTCCCCTCTGGGGCCAACGTCCTGACTTTC.

V and J are TRBV28 and TRBJ2-7, with D uncertain. V was cut by 3 bases and J by 3 bases, with 9 bases left in between. Germline-derived CDR1 and CDR2 are MDHEN and SYDVKM. This CDR3 has 13 residues. The CDR3 spells CASSFSSVYEQYF. The CDR3 nucleotides read TGTGCCAGCAGTTTTTCTTCCGTCTACGAGCAGTACTTC.

The chain has TRBV19 and TRBJ2-6; a weak D match, TRBD1 (6 bases). Trimming cost V 5 bases and J 0 bases, with 11 bases left between them. The germline V gene has CDR1 LNHDA and CDR2 SQIVND (reference sequence). CDR3 size: 16 residues. CDR3 region: CASSPGQHSGANVLTF. The CDR3 nucleotides are TGTGCCAGTAGTCCGGGACAACACTCTGGGGCCAACGTCCTGACTTTC.

This chain uses TRBV10-3 with TRBJ2-7; 7 bases are shared with TRBD1. This CDR3 has 14 residues. Germline CDR1 is ENHRY and CDR2 is SYGVKD. The J segment lost 2 bases and the V segment lost 6 bases, leaving 7 bases of the junction unmatched. DNA for the CDR3: TGTGCCATCAGAAGCCGGGACAGCCCCTACGAGCAGTACTTC. The encoded protein is CAIRSRDSPYEQYF.

This chain joins TRBV15 and TRBJ2-7, with 8 bases aligning to TRBD2. J was trimmed by 6 bases and V by 0 bases; bases with no gene match: 10. The CDR3 runs 16 residues. Per germline, CDR1 LNHNV and CDR2 YYDKDF (reference sequence). The CDR3 reads CATSRESTSGISEQYF. The DNA for the CDR3 is TGTGCCACCAGCAGAGAGAGTACTAGCGGTATCAGCGAGCAGTACTTC.

The chain has TRBV6-1 and TRBJ2-7, with D tentatively TRBD1 (6 bases). Germline CDR1 reads MNHNS; CDR2 reads SASEGT. The CDR3 runs to 15 residues. Trimming took 1 base from V and 2 from J, leaving 12 bases between them. This chain's CDR3 is CASSEDRDGAYEQYF. The CDR3 DNA sequence: TGTGCCAGCAGTGAAGACAGGGATGGAGCCTACGAGCAGTACTTC.

The rearrangement joins TRBV15 to TRBJ1-6, with D tentatively TRBD1 (6 bases). The CDR3 spans 14 residues. Trimming shortened V by 3 bases and J by 6 bases, and 9 bases separated the two germline ends. Germline V gene sequence: CDR1 LNHNV, CDR2 YYDKDF (reference sequence). CDR3 residues: CATSSRGTNSPLHF. The DNA for the CDR3 is TGTGCCACCAGCAGCAGGGGAACTAATTCACCCCTCCACTTT.

The CDR3 sequence: CASSLTPTSLATNEKLFF. The CDR3 DNA reads TGCGCCAGCAGCTTGACCCCAACCAGCCTAGCAACTAATGAAAAACTGTTTTTT. This chain joins TRBV5-1 and TRBJ1-4; the D is unclear. Trimming left V 1 base short and J 0 bases short, with 16 bases between. Per germline, CDR1 SGHRS and CDR2 YFSETQ. The CDR3 totals 18 residues. Together with reference TRBV5-1 and TRBJ1-4, the CDR3 gives the full variable domain: KAGVTQTPRYLIKTRGQQVTLSCSPISGHRSVSWYQQTPGQGLQFLFEYFSETQRNKGNFPGRFSGRQFSNSRSEMNVSTLELGDSALYLCASSLTPTSLATNEKLFFGSGTQLSVL.